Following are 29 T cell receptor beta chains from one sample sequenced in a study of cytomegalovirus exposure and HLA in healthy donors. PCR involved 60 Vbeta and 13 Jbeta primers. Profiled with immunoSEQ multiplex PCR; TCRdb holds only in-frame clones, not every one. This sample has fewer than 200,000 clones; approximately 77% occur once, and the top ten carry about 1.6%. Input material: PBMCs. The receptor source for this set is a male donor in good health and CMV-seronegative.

The CDR3 protein is CASRSTSGNTIYF. CDR3 DNA sequence: TGTGCCAGCAGGTCTACGTCTGGAAACACCATATATTTT. This rearrangement joins TRBV2 to TRBJ1-3; D is undetermined. Germline-derived CDR1 and CDR2 are SNHLY and FYNNEI. V was shortened by 6 bases and J by 1 base, with 7 bases between the two germline ends. This CDR3 spans 13 amino acids.

The CDR3 DNA sequence: TGCGCCAGCAGCCTAGTAGCGGGAGGGGGGAATGAGCAGTTCTTC. This codes for CASSLVAGGGNEQFF. The chain joins TRBV5-1 to TRBJ2-1; 11 bases are shared with TRBD2. CDR3 length equals 15 residues. Germline CDR1 and CDR2: SGHRS and YFSETQ. The J segment lost 7 bases and the V segment lost 4 bases, leaving 7 bases of the junction unmatched.

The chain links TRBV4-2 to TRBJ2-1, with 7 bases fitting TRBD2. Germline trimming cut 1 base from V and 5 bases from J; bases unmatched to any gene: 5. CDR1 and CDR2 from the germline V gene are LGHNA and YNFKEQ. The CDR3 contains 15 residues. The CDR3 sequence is CASSQVGGLDNEQFF. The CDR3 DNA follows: TGTGCCAGCAGCCAAGTGGGAGGGCTCGACAATGAGCAGTTCTTC.

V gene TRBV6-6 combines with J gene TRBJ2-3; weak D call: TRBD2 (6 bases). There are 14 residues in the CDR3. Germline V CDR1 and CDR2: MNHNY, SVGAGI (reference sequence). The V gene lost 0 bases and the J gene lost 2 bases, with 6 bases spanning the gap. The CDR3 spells CASSYSDYTDTQYF. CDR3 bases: TGTGCCAGCAGTTACTCGGACTACACAGATACGCAGTATTTT.

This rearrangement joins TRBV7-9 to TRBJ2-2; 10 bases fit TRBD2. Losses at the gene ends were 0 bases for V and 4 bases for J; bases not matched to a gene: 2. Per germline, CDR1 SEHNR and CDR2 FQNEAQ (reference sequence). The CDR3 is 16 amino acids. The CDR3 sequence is CASSLALAGVTGELFF. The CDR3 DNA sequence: TGTGCCAGCAGCTTAGCTCTAGCGGGGGTCACCGGGGAGCTGTTTTTT.

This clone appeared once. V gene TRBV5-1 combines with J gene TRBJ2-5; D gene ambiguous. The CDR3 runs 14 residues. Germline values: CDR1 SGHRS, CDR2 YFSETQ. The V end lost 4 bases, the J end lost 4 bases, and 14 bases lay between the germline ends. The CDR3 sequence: CASSQRPGAETQYF. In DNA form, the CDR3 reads TGCGCCAGCAGCCAACGGCCGGGTGCAGAGACCCAGTACTTC.

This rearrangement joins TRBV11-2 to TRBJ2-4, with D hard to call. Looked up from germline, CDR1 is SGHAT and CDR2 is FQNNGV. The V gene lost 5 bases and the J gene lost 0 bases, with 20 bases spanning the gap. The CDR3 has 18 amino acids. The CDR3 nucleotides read TGTGCCAGCAGCCTGTCATGGTCCCTCGAGGCAGCCAAAAACATTCAGTACTTC. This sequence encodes CASSLSWSLEAAKNIQYF.

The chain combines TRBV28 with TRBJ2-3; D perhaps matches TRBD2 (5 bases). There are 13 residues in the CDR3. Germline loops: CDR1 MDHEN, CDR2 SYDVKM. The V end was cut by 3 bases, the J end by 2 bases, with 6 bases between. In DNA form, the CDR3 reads TGTGCCAGCAGTTTCGGACTCACAGATACGCAGTATTTT. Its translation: CASSFGLTDTQYF.

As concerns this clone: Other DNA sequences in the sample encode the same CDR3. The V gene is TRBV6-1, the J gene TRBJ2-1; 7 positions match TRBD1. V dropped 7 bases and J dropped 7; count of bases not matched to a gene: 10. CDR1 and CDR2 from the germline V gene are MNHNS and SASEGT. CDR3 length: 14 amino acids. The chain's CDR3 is CASNLDRVRNEQFF. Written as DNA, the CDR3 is TGTGCCAGCAACCTTGACAGGGTCCGAAATGAGCAGTTCTTC.

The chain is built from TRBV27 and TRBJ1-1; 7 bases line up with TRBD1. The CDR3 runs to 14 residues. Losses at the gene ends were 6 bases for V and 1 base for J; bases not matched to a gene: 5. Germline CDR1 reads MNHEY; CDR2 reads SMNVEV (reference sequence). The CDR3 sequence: CASRTTGQNTEAFF. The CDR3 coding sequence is TGTGCCAGCAGGACGACAGGGCAGAACACTGAAGCTTTCTTT.

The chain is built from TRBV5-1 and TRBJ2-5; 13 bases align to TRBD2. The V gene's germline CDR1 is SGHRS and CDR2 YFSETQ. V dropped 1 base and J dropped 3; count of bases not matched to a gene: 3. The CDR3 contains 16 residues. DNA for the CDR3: TGCGCCAGCAGCTTGTTGACTAGCGGGGGGAAAGAGACCCAGTACTTC. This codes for CASSLLTSGGKETQYF.

CDR3 loop: CATLDRATHPNSGANVLTF. CDR3 DNA: TGTGCCACCCTGGACAGGGCAACGCACCCAAACTCTGGGGCCAACGTCCTGACTTTC. The V gene is TRBV2, the J gene TRBJ2-6; the match to TRBD1 covers 8 bases. Unmatched junction bases numbered 17, after V lost 10 bases and J lost 0 bases. The CDR3 extends over 19 amino acids. Germline V CDR1 and CDR2: SNHLY, FYNNEI.

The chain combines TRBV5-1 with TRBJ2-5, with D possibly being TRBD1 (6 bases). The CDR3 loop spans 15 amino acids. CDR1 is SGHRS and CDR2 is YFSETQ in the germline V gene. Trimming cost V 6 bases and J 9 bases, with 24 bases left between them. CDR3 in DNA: TGCGCCAGCACCCCGGACAGCCGAAATCGTGGAGCCCAGTACTTC. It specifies CASTPDSRNRGAQYF.

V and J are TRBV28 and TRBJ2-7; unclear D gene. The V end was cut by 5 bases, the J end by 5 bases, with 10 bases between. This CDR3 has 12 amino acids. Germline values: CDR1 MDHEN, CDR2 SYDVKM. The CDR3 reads CASSPFDNEQYF. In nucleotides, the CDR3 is TGTGCCAGCAGTCCTTTTGACAACGAGCAGTACTTC. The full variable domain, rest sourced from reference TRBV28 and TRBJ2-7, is DVKVTQSSRYLVKRTGEKVFLECVQDMDHENMFWYRQDPGLGLRLIYFSYDVKMKEKGDIPEGYSVSREKKERFSLILESASTNQTSMYLCASSPFDNEQYFGPGTRLTVT.

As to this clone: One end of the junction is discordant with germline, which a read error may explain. The CDR3 here is CSSSPRDRGSYEQYF. CDR3 bases: TGTTCCAGCAGCCCCCGGGACAGGGGGTCCTACGAGCAGTACTTC. The chain links TRBV7-9 to TRBJ2-7; the match to TRBD1 covers 11 bases. CDR3 size: 15 residues. Germline-derived CDR1 and CDR2 are SEHNR and FQNEAQ (reference sequence).

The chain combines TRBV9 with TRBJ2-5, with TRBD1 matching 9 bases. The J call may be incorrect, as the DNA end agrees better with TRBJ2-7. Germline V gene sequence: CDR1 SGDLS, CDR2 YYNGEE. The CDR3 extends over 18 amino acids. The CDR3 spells CASSVAPGDGTGSYEQYF. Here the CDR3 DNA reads TGTGCCAGCAGCGTAGCGCCCGGGGATGGGACAGGGAGCTACGAGCAGTACTTC.

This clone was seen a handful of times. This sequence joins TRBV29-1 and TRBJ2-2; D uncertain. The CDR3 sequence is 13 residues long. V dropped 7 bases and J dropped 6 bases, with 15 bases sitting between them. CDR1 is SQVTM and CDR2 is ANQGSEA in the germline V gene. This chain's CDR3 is CSGASTLAGELFF. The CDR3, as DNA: TGCAGCGGGGCTTCTACGTTGGCCGGGGAGCTGTTTTTT.

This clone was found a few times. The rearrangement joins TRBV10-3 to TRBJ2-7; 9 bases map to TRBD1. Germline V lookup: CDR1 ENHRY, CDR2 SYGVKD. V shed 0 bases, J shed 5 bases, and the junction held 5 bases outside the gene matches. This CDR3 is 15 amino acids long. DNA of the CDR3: TGTGCCATCAGTGAGTCTGGGGACAGGGCCGACGAGCAGTACTTC. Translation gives CAISESGDRADEQYF.

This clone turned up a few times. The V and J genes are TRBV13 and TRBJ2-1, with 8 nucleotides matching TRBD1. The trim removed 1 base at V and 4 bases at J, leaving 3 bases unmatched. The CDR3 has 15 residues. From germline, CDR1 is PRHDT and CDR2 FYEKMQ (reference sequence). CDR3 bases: TGTGCCAGCAGCTTAGCCCGACAGGGGTACAATGAGCAGTTCTTC. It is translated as CASSLARQGYNEQFF.

CDR3 nucleotide sequence: TGTGCCAGCAGCACCCGACTAGCGGGGGGGCTCAGGGAGACCCAGTACTTC. Its protein is CASSTRLAGGLRETQYF. The chain uses TRBV11-2 and TRBJ2-5, with TRBD2 matching 14 bases. CDR1 is SGHAT, CDR2 FQNNGV, per germline. V dropped 5 bases and J dropped 5; count of bases not matched to a gene: 10. The CDR3 totals 17 residues.

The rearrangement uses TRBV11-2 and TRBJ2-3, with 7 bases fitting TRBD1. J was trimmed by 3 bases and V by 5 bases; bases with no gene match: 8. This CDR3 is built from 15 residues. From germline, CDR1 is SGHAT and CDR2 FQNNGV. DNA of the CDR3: TGTGCCAGCAGCCTACGCCCACAGGGGACAGATACGCAGTATTTT. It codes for CASSLRPQGTDTQYF.

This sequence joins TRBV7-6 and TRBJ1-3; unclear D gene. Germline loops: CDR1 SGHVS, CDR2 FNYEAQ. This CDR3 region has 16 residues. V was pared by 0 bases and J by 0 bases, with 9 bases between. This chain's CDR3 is CASSLAGGTSGNTIYF. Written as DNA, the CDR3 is TGTGCCAGCAGCTTAGCTGGCGGCACCTCTGGAAACACCATATATTTT.

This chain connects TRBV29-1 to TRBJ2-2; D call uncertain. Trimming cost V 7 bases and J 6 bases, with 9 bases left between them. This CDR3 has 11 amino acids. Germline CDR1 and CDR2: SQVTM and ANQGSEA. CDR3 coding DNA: TGCAGCGCGACGGGTGCCGGGGAGCTGTTTTTT. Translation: CSATGAGELFF.

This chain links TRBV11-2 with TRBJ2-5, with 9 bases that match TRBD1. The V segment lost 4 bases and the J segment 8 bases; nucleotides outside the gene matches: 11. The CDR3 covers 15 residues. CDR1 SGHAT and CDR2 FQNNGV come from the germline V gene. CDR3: CASSSPGTGMGTQYF. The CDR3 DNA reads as TGTGCCAGCAGCTCCCCCGGGACAGGGATGGGAACCCAGTACTTC.

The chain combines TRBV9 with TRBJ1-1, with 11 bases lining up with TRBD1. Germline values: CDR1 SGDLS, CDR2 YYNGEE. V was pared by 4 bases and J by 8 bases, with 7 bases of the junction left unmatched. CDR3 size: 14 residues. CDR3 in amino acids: CASSIGQGAGEAFF. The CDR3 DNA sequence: TGTGCCAGCAGCATTGGACAGGGGGCAGGAGAAGCTTTCTTT.

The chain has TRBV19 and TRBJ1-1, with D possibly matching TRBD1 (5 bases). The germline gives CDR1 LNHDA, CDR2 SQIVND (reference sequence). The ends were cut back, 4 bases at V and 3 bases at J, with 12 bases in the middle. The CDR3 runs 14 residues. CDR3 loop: CASSTRKGDTEAFF. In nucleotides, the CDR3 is TGTGCCAGTAGTACCCGGAAAGGGGACACTGAAGCTTTCTTT.

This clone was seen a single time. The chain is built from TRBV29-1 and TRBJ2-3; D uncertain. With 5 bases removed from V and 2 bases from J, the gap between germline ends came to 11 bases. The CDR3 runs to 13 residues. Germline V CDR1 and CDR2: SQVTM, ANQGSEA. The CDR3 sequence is CSVQLRLTDTQYF. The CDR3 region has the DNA TGCAGCGTTCAGCTCAGGCTCACAGATACGCAGTATTTT.

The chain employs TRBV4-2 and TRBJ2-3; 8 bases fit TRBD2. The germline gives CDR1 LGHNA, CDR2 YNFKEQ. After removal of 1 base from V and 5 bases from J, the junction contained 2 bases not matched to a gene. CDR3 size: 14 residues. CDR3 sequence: CASSQGGGLDTQYF. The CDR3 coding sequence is TGTGCCAGCAGCCAAGGCGGGGGGTTAGATACGCAGTATTTT.

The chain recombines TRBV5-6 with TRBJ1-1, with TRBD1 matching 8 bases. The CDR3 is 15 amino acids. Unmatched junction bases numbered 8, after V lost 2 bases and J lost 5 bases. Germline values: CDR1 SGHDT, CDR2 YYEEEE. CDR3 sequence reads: CASSFPGQGNTEAFF. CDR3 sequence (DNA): TGTGCCAGCAGCTTCCCCGGACAGGGAAATACTGAAGCTTTCTTT.